These 4 T cell receptor beta chains originate from one sample sequenced in a study of Ad26.COV2.S vaccination and SARS-CoV-2 variants. Described treatment: roughly 18 received Ad26.COV2.S at low or high dose, single or two shots; five or six received placebo; per-sample allocation not given. Samples came from day 63 after the first vaccine or placebo injection. The protocol was immunoSEQ multiplex PCR, while the TCRdb copy is restricted to in-frame clones and leaves out a portion. The sample lists roughly 240,000 clones; 88% were seen once. The sample consisted of peripheral blood, taken in a trial of Ad26.COV2.S vaccine versus placebo. Source of these receptors: a person aged 18 to 65 who received the Ad26.COV2.S COVID-19 vaccine or a placebo.

This clone appeared once. This chain links TRBV19 with TRBJ2-5; D is uncertain. This CDR3 region has 14 residues. V gave up 5 bases and J gave up 4 bases, with 14 bases separating them. The germline CDR1 and CDR2 sequences are LNHDA and SQIVND (reference sequence). Here the CDR3 reads CASSPTGYGETQYF. CDR3 DNA: TGTGCCAGTAGTCCCACTGGGTATGGAGAGACCCAGTACTTC.

This clone was counted a single time. The chain recombines TRBV9 with TRBJ2-3; 12 bases are a match to TRBD2. The V and J ends lost 2 bases and 6 bases, in that order; junction bases with no gene match: 4. This CDR3 has 15 amino acids. From germline, CDR1 is SGDLS and CDR2 YYNGEE. CDR3 sequence: CASSVRLAGVDTQYF. In DNA, the CDR3 is TGTGCCAGCAGCGTCCGACTAGCGGGAGTGGATACGCAGTATTTT.

The chain combines TRBV19 with TRBJ2-2; D might be TRBD1 or TRBD2, each matching 5 bases. Between the trimmed V and J ends, which lost 6 bases and 4 bases, there was a span of 12 bases. The CDR3 contains 14 residues. Germline V lookup: CDR1 LNHDA, CDR2 SQIVND (reference sequence). The CDR3 DNA reads as TGTGCCAGTAGAACTCGGGACGGCACCGGGGAGCTGTTTTTT. It specifies CASRTRDGTGELFF.

The chain uses TRBV14 and TRBJ1-6; 9 nucleotides align to TRBD1. CDR1 and CDR2 from the germline V gene are SGHDN and FVKESK. V dropped 1 base and J dropped 10; count of bases not matched to a gene: 5. This CDR3 is built from 15 residues. CDR3 DNA sequence: TGTGCCAGCAGCCAAGTGACAGGGGGAGGATCACCCCTCCACTTT. This gives the protein CASSQVTGGGSPLHF.